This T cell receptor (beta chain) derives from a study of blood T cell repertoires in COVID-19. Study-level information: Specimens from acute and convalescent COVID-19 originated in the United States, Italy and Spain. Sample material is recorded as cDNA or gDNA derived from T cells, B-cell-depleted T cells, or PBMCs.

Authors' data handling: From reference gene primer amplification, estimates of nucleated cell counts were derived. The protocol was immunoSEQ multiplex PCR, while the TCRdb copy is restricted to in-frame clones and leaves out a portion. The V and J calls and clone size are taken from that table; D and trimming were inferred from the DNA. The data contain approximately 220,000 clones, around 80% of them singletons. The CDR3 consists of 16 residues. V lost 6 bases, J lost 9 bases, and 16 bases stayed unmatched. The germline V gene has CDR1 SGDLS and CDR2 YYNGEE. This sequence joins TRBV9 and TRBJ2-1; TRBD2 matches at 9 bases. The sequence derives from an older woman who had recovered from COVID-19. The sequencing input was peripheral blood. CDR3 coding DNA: TGTGCCAGCACCCCCCTGGGGGGCGGGGGGGCCGGTGAGCAGTTCTTC. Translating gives CASTPLGGGGAGEQFF. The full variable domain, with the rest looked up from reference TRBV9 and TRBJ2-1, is DSGVTQTPKHLITATGQRVTLRCSPRSGDLSVYWYQQSLDQGLQFLIQYYNGEERAKGNILERFSAQQFPDLHSELNLSSLELGDSALYFCASTPLGGGGAGEQFFGPGTRLTVL.